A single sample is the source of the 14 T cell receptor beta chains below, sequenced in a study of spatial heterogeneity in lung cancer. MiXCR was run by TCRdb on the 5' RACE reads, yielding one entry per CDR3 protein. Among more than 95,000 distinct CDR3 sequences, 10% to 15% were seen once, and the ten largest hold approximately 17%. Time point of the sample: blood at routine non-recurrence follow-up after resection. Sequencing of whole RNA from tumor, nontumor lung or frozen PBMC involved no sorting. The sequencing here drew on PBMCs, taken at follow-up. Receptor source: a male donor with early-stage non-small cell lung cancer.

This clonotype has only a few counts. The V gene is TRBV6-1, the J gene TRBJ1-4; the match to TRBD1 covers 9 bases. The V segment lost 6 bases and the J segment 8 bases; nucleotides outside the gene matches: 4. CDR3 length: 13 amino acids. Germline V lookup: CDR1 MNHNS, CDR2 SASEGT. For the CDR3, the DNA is TGTGCCAGCAGGGACAGGGGAGGGGAAAAACTGTTTTTT. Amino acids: CASRDRGGEKLFF.

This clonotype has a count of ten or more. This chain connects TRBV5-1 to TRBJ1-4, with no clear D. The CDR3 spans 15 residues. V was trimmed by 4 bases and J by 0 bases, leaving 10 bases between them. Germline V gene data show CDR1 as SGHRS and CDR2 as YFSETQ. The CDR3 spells CASSRVDATNEKLFF. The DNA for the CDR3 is TGCGCCAGCAGCCGGGTGGATGCAACTAATGAAAAACTGTTTTTT. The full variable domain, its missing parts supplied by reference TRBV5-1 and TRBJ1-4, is KAGVTQTPRYLIKTRGQQVTLSCSPISGHRSVSWYQQTPGQGLQFLFEYFSETQRNKGNFPGRFSGRQFSNSRSEMNVSTLELGDSALYLCASSRVDATNEKLFFGSGTQLSVL.

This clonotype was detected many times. CDR3 DNA: TGTGCCAGCAGCCCAGGACAGGGAGGGACCGGGGAGCTGTTTTTT. This encodes CASSPGQGGTGELFF. The chain joins TRBV7-6 to TRBJ2-2, with D possibly being TRBD1 (8 bases). The germline CDR1 and CDR2 sequences are SGHVS and FNYEAQ. This CDR3 is 15 amino acids long. Trimming took off 5 bases at V and 5 bases at J, with 15 bases between the two ends.

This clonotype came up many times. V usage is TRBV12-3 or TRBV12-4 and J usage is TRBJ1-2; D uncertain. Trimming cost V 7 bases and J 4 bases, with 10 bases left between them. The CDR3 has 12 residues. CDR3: CASTGGSYGYTF. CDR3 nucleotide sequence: TGTGCCAGCACTGGAGGGAGCTATGGCTACACCTTC.

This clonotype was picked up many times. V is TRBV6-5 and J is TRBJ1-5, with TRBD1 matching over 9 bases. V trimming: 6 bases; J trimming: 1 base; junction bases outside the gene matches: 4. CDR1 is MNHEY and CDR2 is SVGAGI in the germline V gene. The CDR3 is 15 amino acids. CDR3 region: CASSRTGESNQPQHF. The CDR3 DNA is TGTGCCAGCAGCCGGACAGGGGAGAGCAATCAGCCCCAGCATTTT.

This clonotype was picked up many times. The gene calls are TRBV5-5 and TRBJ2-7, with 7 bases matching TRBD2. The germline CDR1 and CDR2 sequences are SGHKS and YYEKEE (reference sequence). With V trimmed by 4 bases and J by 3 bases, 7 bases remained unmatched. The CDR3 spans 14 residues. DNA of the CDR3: TGTGCCAGCAGCCTACTTGGGAGGGACTACGAGCAGTACTTC. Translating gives CASSLLGRDYEQYF.

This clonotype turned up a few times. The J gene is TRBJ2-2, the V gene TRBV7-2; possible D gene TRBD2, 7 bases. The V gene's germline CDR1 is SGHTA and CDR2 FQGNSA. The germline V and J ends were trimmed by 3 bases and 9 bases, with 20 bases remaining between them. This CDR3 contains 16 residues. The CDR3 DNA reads TGTGCCAGCAGCTTTGGGGGGGCCCAACGACGGTGGGAGCTGTTTTTT. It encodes CASSFGGAQRRWELFF.

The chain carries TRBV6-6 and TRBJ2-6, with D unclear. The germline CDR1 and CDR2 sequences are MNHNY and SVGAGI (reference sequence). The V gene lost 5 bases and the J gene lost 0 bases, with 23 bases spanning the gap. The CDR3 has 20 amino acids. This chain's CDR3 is CASSVRGTSTPSSGANVLTF. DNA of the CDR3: TGTGCCAGCAGTGTAAGAGGCACTTCCACCCCTAGCTCTGGGGCCAACGTCCTGACTTTC.

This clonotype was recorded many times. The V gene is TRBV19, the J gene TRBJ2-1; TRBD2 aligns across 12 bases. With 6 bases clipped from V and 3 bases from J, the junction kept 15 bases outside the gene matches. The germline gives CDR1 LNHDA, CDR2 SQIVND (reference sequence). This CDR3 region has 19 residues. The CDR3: CASRGVRATSGGYYNEQFF. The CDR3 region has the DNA TGTGCCAGTAGAGGGGTAAGAGCGACTAGCGGGGGCTACTACAATGAGCAGTTCTTC.

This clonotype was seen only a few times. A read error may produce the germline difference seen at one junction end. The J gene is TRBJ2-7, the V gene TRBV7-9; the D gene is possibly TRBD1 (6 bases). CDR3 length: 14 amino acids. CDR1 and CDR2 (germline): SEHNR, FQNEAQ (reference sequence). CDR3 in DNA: TGTGCCAGCAGCCTAGCAGGGGCAGCGTACGAGCAGTACTTC. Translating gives CASSLAGAAYEQYF.

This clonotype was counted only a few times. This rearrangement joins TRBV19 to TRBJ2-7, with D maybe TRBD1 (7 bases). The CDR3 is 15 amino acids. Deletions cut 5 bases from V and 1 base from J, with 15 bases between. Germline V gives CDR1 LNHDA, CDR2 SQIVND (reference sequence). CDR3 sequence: CASSPRQGGSYEQYF. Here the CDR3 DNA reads TGTGCCAGTAGTCCTCGACAGGGAGGATCCTACGAGCAGTACTTC.

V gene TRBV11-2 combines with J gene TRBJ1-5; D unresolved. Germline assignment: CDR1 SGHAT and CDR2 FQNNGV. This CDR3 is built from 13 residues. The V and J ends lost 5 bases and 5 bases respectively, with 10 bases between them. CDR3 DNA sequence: TGTGCCAGCAGCCCCCACATAGATCAGCCCCAGCATTTT. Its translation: CASSPHIDQPQHF.

In nucleotides, the CDR3 is TGCAGTGCTAGATCGGACCCCTACGAGCAGTACTTC. Residues: CSARSDPYEQYF. V and J are TRBV20-1 and TRBJ2-7; the D is unclear. V lost 2 bases, J lost 2 bases, and 7 bases lay in between. CDR3 length equals 12 residues. In germline, CDR1 is DFQATT, CDR2 SNEGSKA (reference sequence).

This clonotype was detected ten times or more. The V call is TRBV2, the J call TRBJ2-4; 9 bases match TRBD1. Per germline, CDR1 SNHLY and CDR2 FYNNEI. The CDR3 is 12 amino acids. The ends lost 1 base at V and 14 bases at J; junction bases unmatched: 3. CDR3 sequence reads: CASSEDWDREYF. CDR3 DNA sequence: TGTGCCAGCAGTGAAGACTGGGACAGGGAGTACTTC.